This T cell receptor (beta chain) was observed in a study of T cells in Graves' hyperthyroidism and ophthalmopathy. Overall study findings and caveats: Ophthalmopathy stood apart from stable hyperthyroidism in a 13 V-J model. Researchers found most expanded thyroid clonotypes above 0.001 in blood as well.

The TCR beta CDR3 regions underwent amplification using RNA transcripts as the source. Carried out on the TCR CDR3, a first-round RT-PCR used the HTBI primer set. TCRdb analysed the multiplex PCR reads with MiXCR anew, one entry per CDR3 protein. The table records about 400,000 distinct CDR3 sequences, more than 12% of them present only once. In its sample, this clonotype was seen many times. Its matching antigen is unknown. V was clipped by 7 bases and J by 3 bases, with 15 bases between them. The CDR3 runs 14 residues. Germline CDR1 is MNHEY and CDR2 is SMNVEV (reference sequence). Patients showing uncontrolled infection, other autoimmune disease, pregnancy or lactation were ineligible. An approximately 10 ml volume of fresh peripheral blood provided the PBMCs.

The clonotype was recovered from a woman between 25 and 40 years old with Graves' hyperthyroidism. The chain has TRBV27 and TRBJ1-1; weak D call: TRBD1 (6 bases). What was sequenced was blood. CDR3 sequence (DNA): TGTGCCAGCAAGGAGGGGGGAACGTACACTGAAGCTTTCTTT. Translation gives CASKEGGTYTEAFF.